The 26 T cell receptor beta chains below come from one sample, sequenced in a study of shared clonotypes between healthy human individuals. This table comes from immunoSEQ multiplex PCR, and its TCRdb copy is limited to in-frame clones, with some not included. The repertoire holds millions of clones, with roughly 94% as singletons. Sequenced: naive CD4+ T cells sorted from blood. Documented subset: CD45RA+ positively selected. These receptors were obtained from a man aged 18 to 30 in good health.

The V call is TRBV11-2, the J call TRBJ1-6; 11 nucleotides align to TRBD1. Germline assignment: CDR1 SGHAT and CDR2 FQNNGV. The ends lost 4 bases at V and 12 bases at J; junction bases unmatched: 8. CDR3 size: 15 residues. The CDR3 loop reads CASSSTGQGEGPLHF. In nucleotides, the CDR3 is TGTGCCAGCAGCTCCACGGGACAGGGGGAGGGACCCCTCCACTTT.

The chain uses TRBV7-3 and TRBJ2-6; no reliable D call. This CDR3 has 15 residues. The V gene lost 2 bases and the J gene lost 0 bases, with 5 bases spanning the gap. Germline V gives CDR1 SGHTA, CDR2 FQGTGA. CDR3 amino acids: CASSLYNSGANVLTF. The CDR3, as DNA: TGTGCCAGCAGCTTATATAACTCTGGGGCCAACGTCCTGACTTTC. The entire variable domain, with the rest obtained from reference TRBV7-3 and TRBJ2-6, is as follows: GAGVSQTPSNKVTEKGKYVELRCDPISGHTALYWYRQSLGQGPEFLIYFQGTGAADDSGLPNDRFFAVRPEGSVSTLKIQRTERGDSAVYLCASSLYNSGANVLTFGAGSRLTVL.

The J gene is TRBJ2-7, the V gene TRBV2; 8 bases are shared with TRBD2. This CDR3 has 13 amino acids. The germline V gene encodes CDR1 SNHLY and CDR2 FYNNEI. V lost 4 bases to trimming and J lost 6 bases; unmatched junction nucleotides: 5. CDR3 amino acids: CASSVSAGAEQYF. DNA for the CDR3: TGTGCCAGCAGTGTTTCAGCGGGAGCCGAGCAGTACTTC.

There are a few counts of this clone. This CDR3 is also generated by other DNA sequences in the sample. The CDR3 spells CASSPLDRGNSPLHF. The CDR3, as DNA: TGTGCCAGCAGCCCCCTTGACAGGGGGAATTCACCCCTCCACTTT. This sequence joins TRBV27 and TRBJ1-6; TRBD1 matches 9 bases. The CDR3 sequence is 15 residues long. Per the germline V gene, CDR1 is MNHEY and CDR2 is SMNVEV (reference sequence). Trimming took 6 bases from V and 7 from J; bases not matched to a gene: 7.

The chain combines TRBV28 with TRBJ2-1; perhaps TRBD2 as D (5 bases). The CDR3 covers 17 residues. V lost 1 base, J lost 0 bases, and 13 bases lay in between. The germline V gene encodes CDR1 MDHEN and CDR2 SYDVKM. The CDR3 is CASSLSALASSYNEQFF. For the CDR3, the DNA is TGTGCCAGCAGTTTATCGGCCCTAGCAAGCTCCTACAATGAGCAGTTCTTC. Variable domain in full (rest from reference TRBV28 and TRBJ2-1): DVKVTQSSRYLVKRTGEKVFLECVQDMDHENMFWYRQDPGLGLRLIYFSYDVKMKEKGDIPEGYSVSREKKERFSLILESASTNQTSMYLCASSLSALASSYNEQFFGPGTRLTVL.

CDR3 amino acids: CAWTSGTVGELFF. The DNA of the CDR3 is TGTGCCTGGACTAGCGGGACTGTCGGGGAGCTGTTTTTT. The gene calls are TRBV30 and TRBJ2-2, with 9 bases matching TRBD2. CDR1 and CDR2 from the germline V gene are GTSNPN and SVGIG (reference sequence). CDR3 length: 13 residues. V shed 4 bases and J 7 bases; nucleotides not matched to a gene: 4.

On this clone itself: In the same sample, other DNA sequences code for this CDR3. This rearrangement joins TRBV9 to TRBJ2-5; TRBD2 matches 13 bases. J was trimmed by 2 bases and V by 2 bases; bases with no gene match: 3. Germline V CDR1 and CDR2: SGDLS, YYNGEE. The CDR3 extends over 16 amino acids. The CDR3 region has the DNA TGTGCCAGCAGCGTGGGGACTAGCGGGGTTCAAGAGACCCAGTACTTC. Translation gives CASSVGTSGVQETQYF.

The chain couples TRBV4-1 to TRBJ2-1; 7 nucleotides agree with TRBD1. CDR1 is MGHRA and CDR2 is YSYEKL in the germline V gene. Trimming cost V 4 bases and J 10 bases; bases outside gene matches: 10. CDR3 length equals 14 residues. CDR3: CASSPLTGPTEQFF. CDR3 in DNA: TGCGCCAGCAGCCCTTTGACAGGGCCCACGGAGCAGTTCTTC.

The chain employs TRBV2 and TRBJ2-1, with 7 bases identical to TRBD1. The CDR3 spans 14 residues. CDR1 and CDR2 from the germline V gene are SNHLY and FYNNEI. After removal of 8 bases from V and 7 bases from J, the junction contained 11 bases not matched to a gene. CDR3 sequence: CASVPTSQGNEQFF. CDR3 nucleotides: TGTGCCAGCGTGCCTACCTCACAGGGGAATGAGCAGTTCTTC.

The chain carries TRBV7-2 and TRBJ2-3; TRBD2 is a possible D gene (6 bases). Germline V CDR1 and CDR2: SGHTA, FQGNSA. There are 14 residues in the CDR3. V was shortened by 6 bases and J by 11 bases, with 21 bases between the two germline ends. The CDR3 sequence: CASRASGSGEGQYF. The CDR3 DNA follows: TGTGCCAGCAGGGCGAGTGGGTCGGGAGAGGGGCAGTATTTT.

The count of this clone is one. The chain combines TRBV2 with TRBJ1-2; the D gene is possibly TRBD1 (5 bases). Germline V gene lookup returns CDR1 SNHLY and CDR2 FYNNEI. The length of the CDR3 is 14 residues. Trimming removed 6 bases from V and 11 bases from J, with 22 bases in between. The CDR3 nucleotides are TGTGCCAGCAGCGCCCTAGGGGCTCAGATGAGATACACCTTC. This sequence encodes CASSALGAQMRYTF. The variable domain in full, completed from reference TRBV2 and TRBJ1-2, reads EPEVTQTPSHQVTQMGQEVILRCVPISNHLYFYWYRQILGQKVEFLVSFYNNEISEKSEIFDDQFSVERPDGSNFTLKIRSTKLEDSAMYFCASSALGAQMRYTFGSGTRLTVV.

As to this clone: The sample holds other DNA sequences that translate to the same CDR3. V is TRBV6-5 and J is TRBJ2-3, with TRBD1 matching over 7 bases. This CDR3 has 13 amino acids. Germline CDR1 reads MNHEY; CDR2 reads SVGAGI. The trim removed 6 bases at V and 3 bases at J, leaving 3 bases unmatched. DNA of the CDR3: TGTGCCAGCAGCCGACAGGGAACAGATACGCAGTATTTT. Its translation is CASSRQGTDTQYF.

The V and J genes are TRBV18 and TRBJ2-5, with 15 bases matching TRBD2. Germline CDR1 and CDR2: KGHSH and LQKENI. This CDR3 comprises 17 residues. The V gene end was trimmed by 4 bases and the J gene end by 4 bases; junction bases not matched to a gene: 7. CDR3 residues: CASSRGLAGGYGETQYF. DNA of the CDR3: TGTGCCAGCTCACGGGGACTAGCGGGAGGATATGGAGAGACCCAGTACTTC.

This clone showed up just once. The chain has TRBV4-1 and TRBJ2-1; TRBD2 matches at 7 bases. Germline values: CDR1 MGHRA, CDR2 YSYEKL. V shed 1 base, J shed 5 bases, and the junction held 5 bases outside the gene matches. The CDR3 loop spans 15 amino acids. CDR3 sequence (DNA): TGCGCCAGCAGCCAAGGGACGGGAGGCCACAATGAGCAGTTCTTC. This gives the protein CASSQGTGGHNEQFF.

Note on this clone: The junction does not match germline at one end; this may be a read error. The chain has TRBV7-7 and TRBJ2-1; 8 nucleotides match TRBD2. The CDR3 sequence is 15 residues long. Per the germline V gene, CDR1 is SSHAT and CDR2 is FNYEAQ (reference sequence). The CDR3: CASSFGGGPHNEQFF. CDR3 DNA sequence: TGTGCTAGCAGCTTTGGCGGGGGGCCCCACAATGAGCAGTTCTTC. The entire variable domain, with the rest obtained from reference TRBV7-7 and TRBJ2-1, is as follows: GAGVSQSPRYKVTKRGQDVTLRCDPISSHATLYWYQQALGQGPEFLTYFNYEAQPDKSGLPSDRFSAERPEGSISTLTIQRTEQRDSAMYRCASSFGGGPHNEQFFGPGTRLTVL.

The chain joins TRBV5-1 to TRBJ2-7; either TRBD1 or TRBD2 may supply D (5 bases each). Per the germline V gene, CDR1 is SGHRS and CDR2 is YFSETQ. CDR3 length: 17 amino acids. The ends were cut back, 0 bases at V and 2 bases at J, with 18 bases in the middle. The CDR3, as DNA: TGCGCCAGCAGCTTGGAGGGGCCGGGAAGGAGGACCTACGAGCAGTACTTC. The encoded protein is CASSLEGPGRRTYEQYF.

The V and J genes are TRBV7-2 and TRBJ2-7, with D perhaps TRBD1 or TRBD2 (5 bases each). Germline V gene data show CDR1 as SGHTA and CDR2 as FQGNSA. V was trimmed by 5 bases and J by 5 bases, leaving 13 bases between them. The CDR3 is 13 amino acids. For the CDR3, the DNA is TGTGCCAGCAGCAACCATCGGGGCCACGAGCAGTACTTC. The encoded protein is CASSNHRGHEQYF.

The chain has TRBV11-2 and TRBJ2-1, with 7 nucleotides matching TRBD1. The junction had 11 bases not matched to a gene; V was cut back by 5 bases and J by 10 bases. The CDR3 contains 14 residues. In germline, CDR1 is SGHAT, CDR2 FQNNGV. DNA for the CDR3: TGTGCCAGCAGCCCGCCCTTACAGGGGAGCGAGCAGTTCTTC. It encodes CASSPPLQGSEQFF.

The rearrangement uses TRBV5-1 and TRBJ1-6, with 9 positions matching TRBD1. Looked up from germline, CDR1 is SGHRS and CDR2 is YFSETQ. V shed 0 bases, J shed 7 bases, and the junction held 2 bases outside the gene matches. The CDR3 runs 15 residues. As DNA, the CDR3 is TGCGCCAGCAGCTTGGGACAGGGGGAAAATTCACCCCTCCACTTT. Protein: CASSLGQGENSPLHF.

The CDR3 region is CSVEDGSLGTYEQYF. The CDR3 region has the DNA TGCAGCGTTGAAGACGGGTCCCTCGGAACCTACGAGCAGTACTTC. This chain links TRBV29-1 with TRBJ2-7; D is uncertain. This CDR3 region has 15 residues. V lost 0 bases and J 2 bases, leaving 14 bases between the germline ends. The germline CDR1 and CDR2 sequences are SQVTM and ANQGSEA.

The chain employs TRBV7-2 and TRBJ2-5; D gene uncertain. The CDR3 extends over 12 amino acids. V was cut by 5 bases and J by 5 bases, with 9 bases left in between. In germline, CDR1 is SGHTA, CDR2 FQGNSA. CDR3 sequence: CASSRYGETQYF. CDR3 DNA: TGTGCCAGCAGCCGTTACGGTGAGACCCAGTACTTC. Supplemented by reference TRBV7-2 and TRBJ2-5, the full variable domain reads GAGVSQSPSNKVTEKGKDVELRCDPISGHTALYWYRQSLGQGLEFLIYFQGNSAPDKSGLPSDRFSAERTGGSVSTLTIQRTQQEDSAVYLCASSRYGETQYFGPGTRLLVL.

The rearrangement joins TRBV10-3 to TRBJ1-2; TRBD1 aligns across 8 bases. Germline lookup yields CDR1 ENHRY and CDR2 SYGVKD. The CDR3 length is 13 residues. Trimming at V came to 10 bases and at J to 3 bases, leaving 7 bases not matched to a gene. The DNA for the CDR3 is TGTGCCAGCAGCCAGGGGGCGGACTATGGCTACACCTTC. Its translation: CASSQGADYGYTF.

The rearrangement uses TRBV5-1 and TRBJ1-6; no clear D. The CDR3 sequence is 15 residues long. Germline-derived CDR1 and CDR2 are SGHRS and YFSETQ. Trimming left V 0 bases short and J 2 bases short, with 6 bases between. The CDR3 sequence is CASSLAEPYNSPLHF. The CDR3 DNA reads TGCGCCAGCAGCTTGGCGGAACCCTATAATTCACCCCTCCACTTT.

This chain joins TRBV6-6 and TRBJ1-6, with a tentative D call TRBD1 (5 bases). In germline, CDR1 is MNHNY, CDR2 SVGAGI (reference sequence). The V and J ends lost 5 bases and 9 bases respectively, with 8 bases between them. This CDR3 region has 12 residues. The CDR3 sequence: CASSTQGSPLHF. The CDR3 coding sequence is TGTGCCAGCAGTACCCAGGGTTCACCCCTCCACTTT.

As regards this clone: Other DNA sequences within the sample encode an identical CDR3. This rearrangement joins TRBV6-6 to TRBJ1-1; 7 bases are shared with TRBD1. CDR3 length equals 15 residues. Germline V gene data show CDR1 as MNHNY and CDR2 as SVGAGI (reference sequence). V dropped 0 bases and J dropped 1; count of bases not matched to a gene: 2. The CDR3 DNA is TGTGCCAGCAGTTACTCCGGGACAGAGAACACTGAAGCTTTCTTT. Protein: CASSYSGTENTEAFF.

The chain uses TRBV9 and TRBJ1-2, with unresolved D. CDR1 and CDR2 from the germline V gene are SGDLS and YYNGEE. The germline V and J ends were trimmed by 6 bases and 2 bases, with 11 bases remaining between them. There are 13 residues in the CDR3. In DNA, the CDR3 is TGTGCCAGCACCCTTGACAACAACTATGGCTACACCTTC. Protein: CASTLDNNYGYTF.